Presented here are 20 T cell receptor beta chains from one specimen sequenced in a study of beta chain features in type 1 diabetes. Study outcomes and limitations: Moderate yet significant TCRB CDR3 shortening was seen in Type 1 diabetes patients in all four CD4+ subsets.

These receptors' antigens are unknown. The whole isolated RNA underwent reverse transcription, so sequencing captured expressed TCRB transcripts. The assay was immunoSEQ multiplex PCR, and TCRdb's table has in-frame clones only and misses some. The sample lists 680,000 or so clones; 13% were seen once. The sample was naive CD4+ T cells from blood. Receptor source: a man aged 18 to 30 with type 1 diabetes.

This chain uses TRBV27 with TRBJ2-1; D remains ambiguous. The germline V and J ends were trimmed by 3 bases and 12 bases, with 15 bases remaining between them. Germline loops: CDR1 MNHEY, CDR2 SMNVEV (reference sequence). The CDR3 is made up of 13 amino acids. CDR3 loop: CASSFIGWERQFF. The CDR3 nucleotides are TGTGCCAGCAGTTTTATAGGTTGGGAAAGGCAGTTCTTC.

Note on this clone: Other DNA sequences in this sample translate to the same CDR3. The rearrangement uses TRBV7-9 and TRBJ1-2; perhaps TRBD1 as D (6 bases). Looked up from germline, CDR1 is SEHNR and CDR2 is FQNEAQ (reference sequence). This CDR3 spans 13 amino acids. V was clipped by 5 bases and J by 2 bases, with 9 bases between them. CDR3 DNA: TGTGCCAGCAGCCCGGGACAAAACTATGGCTACACCTTC. This encodes CASSPGQNYGYTF.

In this sample, this clone turned up a few times. Other DNA sequences in the same sample also yield this CDR3. The chain joins TRBV30 to TRBJ1-5, with D uncertain. This CDR3 has 12 residues. Germline CDR1 and CDR2: GTSNPN and SVGIG (reference sequence). Deletions cut 2 bases from V and 4 bases from J, with 6 bases between. The chain's CDR3 is CAWSSGNQPQHF. CDR3 bases: TGTGCCTGGAGTTCGGGGAATCAGCCCCAGCATTTT.

This clone turned up a few times. The chain combines TRBV6-5 with TRBJ2-5; TRBD2 might be the D (6 bases). Trimming took 5 bases from V and 5 from J, leaving 9 bases between them. The CDR3 extends over 12 amino acids. The germline gives CDR1 MNHEY, CDR2 SVGAGI. CDR3 coding DNA: TGTGCCAGCAGTCCGGGGGTGGAGACCCAGTACTTC. As protein: CASSPGVETQYF.

The chain is built from TRBV9 and TRBJ2-1, with D perhaps matching TRBD1 or TRBD2 (5 bases each). V shed 10 bases and J shed 6 bases, with 20 bases lying between them. This CDR3 comprises 14 residues. Germline V lookup: CDR1 SGDLS, CDR2 YYNGEE. Here the CDR3 reads CASSPGRDRNEQFF. For the CDR3, the DNA is TGTGCCTCCTCCCCCGGCAGGGACCGCAATGAGCAGTTCTTC.

The chain carries TRBV5-4 and TRBJ2-7; D possibly uses TRBD1 or TRBD2 (5 bases each). The CDR3 runs to 14 residues. V was cut by 4 bases and J by 4 bases, with 15 bases left in between. Germline V gene sequence: CDR1 SGHNT, CDR2 YYREEE (reference sequence). The CDR3 DNA reads TGTGCCAGCAGCCAGGACCAGCGGACATACGAGCAGTACTTC. Translating gives CASSQDQRTYEQYF.

This clone has a handful of counts. The gene calls are TRBV2 and TRBJ2-5, with 8 nucleotides matching TRBD2. Germline V gene data show CDR1 as SNHLY and CDR2 as FYNNEI. V lost 6 bases to trimming and J lost 4 bases; unmatched junction nucleotides: 4. The CDR3 covers 13 residues. CDR3 amino acids: CASRRAGVETQYF. The CDR3, as DNA: TGTGCCAGCAGAAGAGCGGGGGTAGAGACCCAGTACTTC.

This chain uses TRBV30 with TRBJ1-2; D is unclear. V was pared by 3 bases and J by 9 bases, with 11 bases between. Germline values: CDR1 GTSNPN, CDR2 SVGIG (reference sequence). The CDR3 totals 11 residues. This CDR3 reads CAWSPALSYTF. The DNA for the CDR3 is TGTGCCTGGAGCCCGGCCCTTAGCTACACCTTC.

J is TRBJ1-1 and V is TRBV29-1, with D perhaps TRBD1 (5 bases). The CDR3 contains 12 residues. The ends were cut back, 6 bases at V and 1 base at J, with 9 bases in the middle. Germline V gene data show CDR1 as SQVTM and CDR2 as ANQGSEA. CDR3 sequence: CSVWDRNTEAFF. CDR3 DNA sequence: TGCAGCGTGTGGGACCGGAACACTGAAGCTTTCTTT.

V gene TRBV15 combines with J gene TRBJ2-5, with a weak D call TRBD2 (6 bases). CDR3 length: 14 amino acids. Trimming shortened V by 5 bases and J by 5 bases, and 15 bases separated the two germline ends. Germline-derived CDR1 and CDR2 are LNHNV and YYDKDF (reference sequence). CDR3 DNA: TGTGCCACCAGCCGCGGCGGGGTAGGGGAGACCCAGTACTTC. Translated: CATSRGGVGETQYF. Supplemented by reference TRBV15 and TRBJ2-5, the full variable domain reads DAMVIQNPRYQVTQFGKPVTLSCSQTLNHNVMYWYQQKSSQAPKLLFHYYDKDFNNEADTPDNFQSRRPNTSFCFLDIRSPGLGDTAMYLCATSRGGVGETQYFGPGTRLLVL.

This rearrangement joins TRBV6-6 to TRBJ2-7; 8 bases agree with TRBD1. Germline values: CDR1 MNHNY, CDR2 SVGAGI (reference sequence). The V and J ends lost 7 bases and 3 bases, in that order; junction bases with no gene match: 5. The CDR3 consists of 13 residues. CDR3 coding DNA: TGTGCCAGCATACGTACAGGGGGCTACGAGCAGTACTTC. Amino acid sequence: CASIRTGGYEQYF.

The chain recombines TRBV7-9 with TRBJ2-1; 7 nucleotides line up with TRBD2. V lost 5 bases, J lost 9 bases, and 1 base stayed unmatched. The CDR3 sequence is 11 residues long. Germline V gene lookup returns CDR1 SEHNR and CDR2 FQNEAQ (reference sequence). Written as DNA, the CDR3 is TGTGCCAGCAGCCCGGGGGGTGAGCAGTTCTTC. Protein sequence: CASSPGGEQFF.

This chain uses TRBV5-4 with TRBJ2-3; tentatively, D is TRBD2 (6 bases). The length of the CDR3 is 16 residues. Germline V gene sequence: CDR1 SGHNT, CDR2 YYREEE (reference sequence). Trimming cost V 4 bases and J 1 base, with 16 bases left between them. The CDR3 sequence is CASSPQAGSRTDTQYF. As DNA, the CDR3 is TGTGCCAGCAGCCCTCAAGCGGGTTCCCGCACAGATACGCAGTATTTT.

The chain carries TRBV4-1 and TRBJ1-4; no definite D call. The germline CDR1 and CDR2 sequences are MGHRA and YSYEKL. The CDR3 covers 14 residues. V lost 2 bases and J lost 0, with 4 bases in between. The CDR3 region is CASSQRATNEKLFF. CDR3 in DNA: TGCGCCAGCAGCCAACGGGCAACTAATGAAAAACTGTTTTTT.

This clone was detected a few times. The chain combines TRBV29-1 with TRBJ1-2; D remains ambiguous. Germline lookup yields CDR1 SQVTM and CDR2 ANQGSEA. V was cut by 3 bases and J by 8 bases, with 16 bases left in between. There are 13 residues in the CDR3. The DNA of the CDR3 is TGCAGCGTTGAGGAGGCAGGTCGGCAAGGCTACACCTTC. This translates into CSVEEAGRQGYTF.

The rearrangement links TRBV25-1 to TRBJ1-1; D uncertain. CDR3 size: 15 residues. Trimming removed 1 base at V and 1 base at J, with 10 bases between. In germline, CDR1 is MGHDK, CDR2 SYGVNS. In DNA form, the CDR3 reads TGTGCCAGCAGTGAATCGGGTCGGAAGAACACTGAAGCTTTCTTT. It specifies CASSESGRKNTEAFF.

The chain has TRBV5-4 and TRBJ1-1, with TRBD1 matching 10 bases. CDR1 is SGHNT and CDR2 is YYREEE in the germline V gene (reference sequence). The CDR3 covers 15 residues. J gave up 6 bases and V 5 bases, and 10 bases lay outside the gene matches. The chain's CDR3 is CASSGDRGVFAEAFF. CDR3 nucleotide sequence: TGTGCCAGCAGTGGGGACAGGGGCGTCTTCGCTGAAGCTTTCTTT.

This clone came up a few times. The V call is TRBV27, the J call TRBJ2-7; weak D call: TRBD2 (6 bases). The CDR3 is made up of 17 amino acids. CDR1 and CDR2 from the germline V gene are MNHEY and SMNVEV (reference sequence). V shed 2 bases and J shed 2 bases, with 19 bases lying between them. CDR3 residues: CASSLLPEGRRAYEQYF. The CDR3 DNA sequence: TGTGCCAGCAGTTTACTCCCCGAGGGACGGAGGGCCTACGAGCAGTACTTC.

This clone was seen only a few times. The genes are TRBV18 and TRBJ2-4, with D possibly matching TRBD2 (6 bases). The CDR3 runs to 15 residues. Germline assignment: CDR1 KGHSH and CDR2 LQKENI. Between the trimmed V and J ends, which lost 10 bases and 1 base, there was a span of 17 bases. The CDR3 DNA sequence: TGTGCCACCGGGGACTCACCCCTGGCCAAAAACATTCAGTACTTC. Translation: CATGDSPLAKNIQYF.

This clone was found a few times. The chain combines TRBV2 with TRBJ2-5; weak D call: TRBD1 (6 bases). V was pared by 6 bases and J by 5 bases, with 13 bases between. CDR1 is SNHLY and CDR2 is FYNNEI in the germline V gene. This CDR3 is built from 13 residues. The CDR3 coding sequence is TGTGCCAGCAGGGGTACAGGGCTGGAGACCCAGTACTTC. Translation gives CASRGTGLETQYF.